These 7 T cell receptor beta chains share one sample of origin, sequenced in a study of T cell responses to AZD1222 COVID-19 vaccine (dated by TCRdb to the early 2020s). The meaning of the sample's time point label: baseline before first vaccination. The library relied on the immunoSEQ multiplex PCR assay. The table was pulled from immuneACCESS by TCRdb, which kept in-frame rearrangements only. Such tables lose some clones; where checked, under half of the loss comes from unresolved V genes, and the rest has no known cause. Recorded for this sample are about 82,000 clones; 85% to 95% of them occurred a single time. Around 5.3% of the sample is taken by the ten largest. The sample consisted of peripheral blood, taken on day 0 of AZD1222 vaccination. The receptors were sampled from an adult in good health.

The V gene is TRBV5-6, the J gene TRBJ1-4; perhaps TRBD1 as D (5 bases). The CDR3 spans 17 residues. V was clipped by 6 bases and J by 0 bases, with 18 bases between them. Germline assignment: CDR1 SGHDT and CDR2 YYEEEE. CDR3 DNA sequence: TGTGCCAGCAACCCTTCCGGGGGGAGGACAACTAATGAAAAACTGTTTTTT. Translating it yields CASNPSGGRTTNEKLFF.

The chain uses TRBV7-2 and TRBJ2-7, with D possibly TRBD2 on 5 matching bases. Trimming left V 2 bases short and J 2 bases short, with 7 bases between. This CDR3 is 13 amino acids long. CDR1 and CDR2 from the germline V gene are SGHTA and FQGNSA. CDR3: CASSLYGTYEQYF. The CDR3 DNA is TGTGCCAGCAGCTTATACGGGACCTACGAGCAGTACTTC. Drawing the rest from reference TRBV7-2 and TRBJ2-7, the complete variable domain is GAGVSQSPSNKVTEKGKDVELRCDPISGHTALYWYRQSLGQGLEFLIYFQGNSAPDKSGLPSDRFSAERTGGSVSTLTIQRTQQEDSAVYLCASSLYGTYEQYFGPGTRLTVT.

V usage is TRBV5-1 and J usage is TRBJ1-1; D gene unclear. The V gene lost 4 bases and the J gene lost 1 base, with 14 bases spanning the gap. Germline loops: CDR1 SGHRS, CDR2 YFSETQ. This CDR3 is 15 amino acids long. The CDR3 protein is CASSPTGRTNTEAFF. The CDR3 region has the DNA TGCGCCAGCAGCCCCACCGGAAGAACGAACACTGAAGCTTTCTTT.

The rearrangement joins TRBV6-5 to TRBJ2-3; D ambiguous. Germline values: CDR1 MNHEY, CDR2 SVGAGI. Trimming shortened V by 5 bases and J by 0 bases, and 9 bases separated the two germline ends. The CDR3 has 14 residues. CDR3 sequence (DNA): TGTGCCAGCAGTCATAAGGGTAGCACAGATACGCAGTATTTT. Translating gives CASSHKGSTDTQYF.

This chain connects TRBV19 to TRBJ1-1; no firm D call. V lost 0 bases to trimming and J lost 5 bases, with 10 bases between them. Germline loops: CDR1 LNHDA, CDR2 SQIVND (reference sequence). The CDR3 covers 14 residues. CDR3 sequence: CASSIEVSGTEAFF. Here the CDR3 DNA reads TGTGCCAGTAGTATAGAAGTCTCCGGGACTGAAGCTTTCTTT.

The V gene is TRBV6-5, the J gene TRBJ1-1; TRBD1 is a possible D gene (6 bases). Trimming stripped 6 bases from V and 3 bases from J, with 11 bases between. The CDR3 length is 13 residues. Looked up from germline, CDR1 is MNHEY and CDR2 is SVGAGI. The CDR3 spells CASRGGQYTEAFF. The CDR3, as DNA: TGTGCCAGCAGGGGAGGACAGTACACTGAAGCTTTCTTT.

V gene TRBV18 combines with J gene TRBJ1-1, with D uncertain. The V gene lost 0 bases and the J gene lost 0 bases, with 8 bases spanning the gap. Germline loops: CDR1 KGHSH, CDR2 LQKENI. This CDR3 has 15 amino acids. DNA of the CDR3: TGTGCCAGCTCACCACCTGGACTAATGAACACTGAAGCTTTCTTT. Amino acid sequence: CASSPPGLMNTEAFF.